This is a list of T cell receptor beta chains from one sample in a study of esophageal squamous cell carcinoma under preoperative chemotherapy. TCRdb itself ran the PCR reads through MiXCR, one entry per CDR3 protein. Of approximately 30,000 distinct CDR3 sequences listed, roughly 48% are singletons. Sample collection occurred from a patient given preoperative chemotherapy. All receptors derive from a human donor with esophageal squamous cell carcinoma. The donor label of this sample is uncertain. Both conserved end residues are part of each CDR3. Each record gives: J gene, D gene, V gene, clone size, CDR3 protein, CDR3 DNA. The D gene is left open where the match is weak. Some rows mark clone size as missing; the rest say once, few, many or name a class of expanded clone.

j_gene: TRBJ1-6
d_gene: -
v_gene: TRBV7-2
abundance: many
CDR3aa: CASSLGRANNSPLHF
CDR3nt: TGTGCCAGCAGCTTAGGCCGTGCCAATAATTCACCCCTCCACTTT

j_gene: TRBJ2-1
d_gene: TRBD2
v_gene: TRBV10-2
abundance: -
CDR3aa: CASSEGVAGVYEQFF
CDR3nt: TGCGCCAGCAGTGAGGGGGTAGCGGGAGTGTACGAGCAGTTCTTC

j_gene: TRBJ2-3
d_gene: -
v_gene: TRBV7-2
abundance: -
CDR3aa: CASSSGLKAIDIQYF
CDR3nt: TGTGCCAGCAGCTCGGGGCTGAAAGCCATAGATATTCAGTATTTC

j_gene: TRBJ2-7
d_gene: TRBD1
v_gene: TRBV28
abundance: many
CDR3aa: CASTTPGQGGEQYF
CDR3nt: TGTGCCAGCACCACGCCGGGACAGGGTGGCGAGCAGTACTTC

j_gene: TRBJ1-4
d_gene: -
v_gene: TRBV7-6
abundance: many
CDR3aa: CASSRTLQAEKLFF
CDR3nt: TGTGCCAGCAGCCGGACTCTGCAAGCAGAAAAACTGTTTTTT

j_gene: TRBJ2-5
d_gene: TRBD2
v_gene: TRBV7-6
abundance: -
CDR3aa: CASSPGLAGRETQYF
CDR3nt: TGTGCCAGCAGCCCGGGACTAGCGGGAAGAGAGACCCAGTACTTC

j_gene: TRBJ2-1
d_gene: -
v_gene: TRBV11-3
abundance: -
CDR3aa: CASSLDFGPDSSQGNEQFF
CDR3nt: TGTGCCAGCAGCTTAGATTTCGGACCGGACAGTTCCCAGGGCAATGAGCAGTTCTTC

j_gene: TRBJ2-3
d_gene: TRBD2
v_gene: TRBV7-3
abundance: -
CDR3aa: CASRVPGGRGKNTQYF
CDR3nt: TGTGCCAGCCGCGTACCGGGCGGGAGGGGCAAAAATACGCAGTATTTC

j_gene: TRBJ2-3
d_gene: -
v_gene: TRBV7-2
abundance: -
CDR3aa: CARRSGVRAIDTQYF
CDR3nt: TGTGCCAGGAGGTCCGGGGTTAGGGCGATAGATACGCAGTATTTT

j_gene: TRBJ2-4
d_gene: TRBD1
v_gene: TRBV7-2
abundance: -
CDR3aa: CAGSLGGGGQNIQYF
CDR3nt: TGTGCCGGGAGCTTAGGGGGCGGTGGCCAAAACATTCAGTACTTC

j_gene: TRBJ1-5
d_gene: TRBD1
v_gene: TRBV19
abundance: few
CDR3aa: CASSTKGTGLTQPQHF
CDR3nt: TGTGCCAGTAGTACGAAGGGGACAGGGCTTACTCAGCCCCAGCATTTT

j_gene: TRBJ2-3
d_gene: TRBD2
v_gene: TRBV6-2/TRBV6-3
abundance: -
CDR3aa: CASSFRTSGEPVTDTQYF
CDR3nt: TGTGCCAGCAGTTTTCGGACTAGCGGGGAACCAGTCACAGATACGCAGTATTTT

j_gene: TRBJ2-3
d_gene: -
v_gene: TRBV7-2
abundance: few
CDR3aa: CASSFGGGTDTQYF
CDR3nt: TGTGCCAGCAGCTTCGGCGGGGGCACAGATACGCAGTATTTT

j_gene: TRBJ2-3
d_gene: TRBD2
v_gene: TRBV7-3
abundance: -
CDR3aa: CASSPGAGGPGTDTQYF
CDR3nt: TGTGCCAGCAGCCCAGGTGCGGGAGGGCCGGGCACAGATACGCAGTATTTT

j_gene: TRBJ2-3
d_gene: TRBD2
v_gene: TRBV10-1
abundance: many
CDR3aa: CASSGEGREDTQYF
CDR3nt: TGCGCCAGCAGTGGGGAGGGCCGGGAAGATACGCAGTATTTT

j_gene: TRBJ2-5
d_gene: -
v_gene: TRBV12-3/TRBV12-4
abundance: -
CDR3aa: CACTSPRDKDTQYF
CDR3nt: TGTGCCTGTACCTCCCCCCGGGACAAAGACACCCAGTACTTC

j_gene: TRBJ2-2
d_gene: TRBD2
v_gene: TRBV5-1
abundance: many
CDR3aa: CASSTSGGNTGELFF
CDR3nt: TGCGCCAGCAGCACTAGCGGGGGAAACACCGGGGAGCTGTTTTTT

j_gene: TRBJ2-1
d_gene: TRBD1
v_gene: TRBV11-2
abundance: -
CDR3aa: CASSLTGASGNEQFF
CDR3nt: TGTGCCAGCAGCTTAACAGGGGCCTCAGGCAATGAGCAGTTCTTC

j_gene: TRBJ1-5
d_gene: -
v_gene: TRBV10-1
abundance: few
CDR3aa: CASRGVSNQPQHF
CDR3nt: TGCGCCAGCAGAGGGGTAAGCAATCAGCCCCAGCATTTT

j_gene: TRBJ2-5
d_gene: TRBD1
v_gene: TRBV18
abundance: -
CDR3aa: CASSPQSNRGIQETQYF
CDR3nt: TGTGCCAGCTCACCACAATCGAACAGGGGGATCCAAGAGACCCAGTACTTC

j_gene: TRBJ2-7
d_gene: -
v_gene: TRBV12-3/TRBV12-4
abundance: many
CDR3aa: CASSLDGRREQYF
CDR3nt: TGTGCCAGCAGTTTAGACGGGCGGCGCGAGCAGTACTTC

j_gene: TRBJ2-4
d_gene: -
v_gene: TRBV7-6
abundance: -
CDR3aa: CARGLGMRGQNIQYF
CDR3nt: TGTGCCAGGGGCTTGGGGATGCGCGGCCAAAACATTCAGTACTTC

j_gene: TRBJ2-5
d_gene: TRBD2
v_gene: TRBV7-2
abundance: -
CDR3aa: CAGSLDPGGQYF
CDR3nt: TGTGCCGGCAGCCTTGACCCGGGGGGCCAGTACTTC

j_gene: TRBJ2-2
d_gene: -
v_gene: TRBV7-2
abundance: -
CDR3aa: CARGFQAGSTDKLYF
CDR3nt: TGTGCCAGGGGCTTCCAGGCGGGGAGCACCGATAAGCTGTATTTT

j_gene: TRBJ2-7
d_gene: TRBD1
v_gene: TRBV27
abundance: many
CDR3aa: CASTQGVAYNEQYF
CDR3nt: TGTGCCAGCACGCAGGGGGTGGCCTACAATGAGCAGTACTTC

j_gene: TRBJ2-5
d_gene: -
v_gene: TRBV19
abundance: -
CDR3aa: CASSIGLAKSETQYF
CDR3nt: TGTGCCAGTAGTATCGGGCTAGCTAAGTCAGAGACCCAGTACTTC

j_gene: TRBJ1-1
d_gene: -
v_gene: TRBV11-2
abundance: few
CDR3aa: CASSLLRGGNTEAFF
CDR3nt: TGTGCCAGCAGCCTCCTCAGGGGTGGGAACACTGAAGCTTTCTTT

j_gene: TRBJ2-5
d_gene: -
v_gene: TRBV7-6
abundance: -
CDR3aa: CGGGSGGRDQETQYF
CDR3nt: TGTGGCGGGGGGTCAGGGGGCCGGGACCAAGAGACGCAGTATTTC

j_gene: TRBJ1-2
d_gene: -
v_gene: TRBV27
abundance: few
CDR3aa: CASTRPQGSGYTF
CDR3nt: TGTGCCAGCACCCGGCCCCAAGGAAGTGGCTACACCTTC

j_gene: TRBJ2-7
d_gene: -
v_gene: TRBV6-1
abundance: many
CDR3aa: CASSEAARREQYF
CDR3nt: TGTGCCAGCAGTGAAGCTGCCAGGCGGGAGCAGTACTTC

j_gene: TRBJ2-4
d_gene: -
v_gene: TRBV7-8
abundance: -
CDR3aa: CASSLEDSSGYNEQYF
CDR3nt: TGTGCCAGCAGCTTAGAGGACTCTTCGGGCTACAATGAGCAGTACTTC

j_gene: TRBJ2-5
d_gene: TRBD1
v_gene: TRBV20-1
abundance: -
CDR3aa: CSAGQQETQYF
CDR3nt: TGCAGTGCGGGACAGCAAGAGACCCAGTACTTC

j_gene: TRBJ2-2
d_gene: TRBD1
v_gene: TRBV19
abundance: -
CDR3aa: CASSNRDRNTGELFF
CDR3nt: TGTGCCAGTAGTAACAGGGACAGAAACACCGGGGAGCTGTTTTTT

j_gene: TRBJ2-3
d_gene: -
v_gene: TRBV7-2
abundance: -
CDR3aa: CASRGHGGRGTDTQYF
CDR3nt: TGTGCCAGCAGGGGGCACGGGGGCCGAGGCACAGATACGCAGTATTTT

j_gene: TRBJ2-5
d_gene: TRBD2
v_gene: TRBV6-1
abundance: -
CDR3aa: CASSPPGSGGGTQYF
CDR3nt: TGTGCCAGCAGTCCCCCAGGATCGGGGGGTGGGACCCAGTACTTC

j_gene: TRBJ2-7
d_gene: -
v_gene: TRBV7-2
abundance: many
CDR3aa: CASSSITGFEQYF
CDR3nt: TGTGCCAGCAGCTCAATAACAGGGTTCGAGCAGTACTTC

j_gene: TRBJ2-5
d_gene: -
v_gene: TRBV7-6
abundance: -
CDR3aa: CASSSGARDQDTQYF
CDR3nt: TGTGCCAGCAGCTCAGGAGCCCGGGACCAAGATACCCAGTATTTC

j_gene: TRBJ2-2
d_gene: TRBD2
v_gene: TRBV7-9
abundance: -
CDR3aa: CASSSGTSGVYGELFF
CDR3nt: TGTGCCAGCAGCTCCGGGACTAGCGGAGTCTACGGGGAGCTGTTTTTT

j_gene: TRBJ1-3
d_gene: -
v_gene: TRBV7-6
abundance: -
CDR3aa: CASSSTGTGNTIYF
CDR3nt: TGTGCCAGCAGCTCAACAGGGACTGGAAACACCATATATTTT

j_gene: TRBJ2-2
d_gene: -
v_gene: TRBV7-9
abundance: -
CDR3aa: CASSQSGGAASTGEQFF
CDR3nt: TGTGCCAGCAGTCAAAGTGGCGGGGCTGCGAGCACAGGGGAGCAGTTTTTT

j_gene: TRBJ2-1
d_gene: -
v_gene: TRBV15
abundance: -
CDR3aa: CATSRELYNEQFF
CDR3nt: TGTGCCACCAGCAGAGAGCTCTACAATGAGCAGTTCTTC

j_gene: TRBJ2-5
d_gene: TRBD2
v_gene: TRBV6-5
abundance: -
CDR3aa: CASSYRLAGETQYF
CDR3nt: TGTGCCAGCAGTTACCGGCTAGCGGGAGAGACCCAGTACTTC

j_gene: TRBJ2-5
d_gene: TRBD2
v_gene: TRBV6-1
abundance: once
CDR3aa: CASSGGLVRETQYF
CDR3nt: TGTGCCAGCAGTGGAGGACTAGTCAGGGAGACCCAGTACTTC

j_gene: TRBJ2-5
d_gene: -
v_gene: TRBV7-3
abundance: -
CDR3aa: CASSVGPGGRDQETQYF
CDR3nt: TGTGCCAGCAGCGTGGGGCCGGGGGGCCGTGACCAAGAGACCCAGTACTTC

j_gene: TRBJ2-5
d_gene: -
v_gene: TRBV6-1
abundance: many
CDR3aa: CASSPTYSQETQYF
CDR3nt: TGTGCCAGCAGTCCTACATATTCCCAAGAGACCCAGTACTTC

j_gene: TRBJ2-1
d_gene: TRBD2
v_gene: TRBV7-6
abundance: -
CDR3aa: CASSPVISGGGGTQFF
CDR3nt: TGTGCCAGCAGCCCCGTTATCAGCGGGGGGGGGGGTACGCAGTTTTTT

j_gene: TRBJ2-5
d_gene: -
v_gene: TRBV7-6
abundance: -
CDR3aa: CARGLDAAIGGGAQETQYF
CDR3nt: TGTGCCAGGGGCTTGGATGCGGCCATCGGGGGCGGTGCCCAAGAGACCCAGTACTTC

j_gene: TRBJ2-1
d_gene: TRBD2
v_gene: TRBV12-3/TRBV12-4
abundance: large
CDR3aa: CASTTSGLAGYNEQFF
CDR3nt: TGTGCCAGCACCACCTCGGGACTAGCGGGATACAATGAGCAGTTCTTC

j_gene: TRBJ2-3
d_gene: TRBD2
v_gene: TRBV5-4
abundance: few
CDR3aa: CASSLRRLAGSTDTQYF
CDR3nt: TGTGCCAGCAGCTTGAGGCGACTAGCGGGAAGCACAGATACGCAGTATTTT